The present TCR beta chain was sequenced within a study of spatial heterogeneity in lung cancer. Germline lookup yields CDR1 SNHLY and CDR2 FYNNEI. Trimming cost V 4 bases and J 4 bases, with 10 bases left between them. The CDR3 is 14 amino acids. The study tagged each TCR cDNA molecule with a unique molecular identifier. MiXCR, run by TCRdb on the 5' RACE reads, gives a single entry per CDR3 protein. The sample has 3,000 to 4,000 distinct CDR3 sequences, around 41% seen once. This clonotype showed up just once. Time point meaning: sample taken at primary tumor resection. Whole RNA came from tumor, nontumor lung or frozen PBMC and was sequenced without being sorted.

Sample: PBMCs, taken at surgery. The V gene is TRBV2, the J gene TRBJ2-2; D remains unclear. This sequence originates from a male donor with early-stage non-small cell lung cancer. CDR3 loop: CASSGPLLTGELFF. DNA for the CDR3: TGTGCCAGCAGTGGACCCCTCCTCACCGGGGAGCTGTTTTTT.